The 25 T cell receptor beta chains below come from one sample, sequenced in a study of cytomegalovirus exposure and HLA in healthy donors. Primers: 60 Vbeta forward and 13 Jbeta reverse. Clones were read by immunoSEQ multiplex PCR, and TCRdb kept only the in-frame ones, dropping some. The sample carries about 190,000 clones, over 65% recorded once. Sequencing was performed on PBMCs. These receptors all stem from a woman aged 45 to 65 in good health and CMV-seropositive.

This chain uses TRBV28 with TRBJ2-1; TRBD1 aligns across 12 bases. Per the germline V gene, CDR1 is MDHEN and CDR2 is SYDVKM. J was trimmed by 12 bases and V by 6 bases; bases with no gene match: 12. The CDR3 extends over 15 amino acids. The CDR3 coding sequence is TGTGCCAGCAGCCGGGACAGGGGGCGCATGGCGATGCAGTTCTTC. Translation: CASSRDRGRMAMQFF.

This clone was observed a single time. This chain connects TRBV7-6 to TRBJ1-3, with D uncertain. V was trimmed by 2 bases and J by 3 bases, leaving 2 bases between them. Germline loops: CDR1 SGHVS, CDR2 FNYEAQ. The CDR3 totals 12 residues. The CDR3 DNA sequence: TGTGCCAGCAGCTTACTTGGAAACACCATATATTTT. This encodes CASSLLGNTIYF.

This chain joins TRBV6-5 and TRBJ1-1, with D perhaps TRBD1 (6 bases). Trimming cost V 7 bases and J 7 bases, with 16 bases left between them. Germline V lookup: CDR1 MNHEY, CDR2 SVGAGI. The CDR3 totals 13 residues. The CDR3: CASIKPGQLEAFF. The CDR3 DNA sequence: TGTGCCAGCATCAAGCCAGGACAGCTTGAAGCTTTCTTT.

V gene TRBV2 combines with J gene TRBJ2-5; TRBD2 matches 9 bases. The CDR3 has 15 residues. Trimming took 8 bases from V and 2 from J; bases not matched to a gene: 9. The germline CDR1 and CDR2 sequences are SNHLY and FYNNEI. CDR3 residues: CASSPGLANQETQYF. The CDR3 nucleotides are TGTGCCAGCTCGCCGGGACTAGCTAATCAAGAGACCCAGTACTTC.

The chain links TRBV6-4 to TRBJ1-1, with TRBD1 matching 9 bases. The CDR3 is 15 residues long. The germline V gene encodes CDR1 MRHNA and CDR2 SNTAGT. The trim removed 6 bases at V and 1 base at J, leaving 6 bases unmatched. For the CDR3, the DNA is TGTGCCAGCAGACTACAGGGGGCTTCGAACACTGAAGCTTTCTTT. Encoded protein: CASRLQGASNTEAFF.

This chain links TRBV5-4 with TRBJ2-2; possible D gene TRBD2, 6 bases. The germline V gene has CDR1 SGHNT and CDR2 YYREEE (reference sequence). Trimming left V 5 bases short and J 6 bases short, with 14 bases between. CDR3 size: 14 residues. The CDR3 region is CASRQSGVSGELFF. The CDR3 nucleotides read TGTGCCAGCAGACAGTCGGGGGTGTCCGGGGAGCTGTTTTTT.

V usage is TRBV5-1 and J usage is TRBJ1-2; 8 bases are a match to TRBD1. Germline lookup yields CDR1 SGHRS and CDR2 YFSETQ. This CDR3 has 14 residues. The trim removed 5 bases at V and 6 bases at J, leaving 9 bases unmatched. The CDR3 coding sequence is TGCGCCAGCAGTCAAGGACAGGGAGAAAATGGCTACACCTTC. It specifies CASSQGQGENGYTF.

This rearrangement joins TRBV5-1 to TRBJ2-1; TRBD2 is a possible D gene (5 bases). The V gene lost 2 bases and the J gene lost 0 bases, with 9 bases spanning the gap. CDR3 size: 15 residues. Germline V gene sequence: CDR1 SGHRS, CDR2 YFSETQ. CDR3 in amino acids: CASSLPGSSYNEQFF. CDR3 nucleotides: TGCGCCAGCAGCTTACCGGGGAGCTCCTACAATGAGCAGTTCTTC. The full variable domain, completed using reference TRBV5-1 and TRBJ2-1, is KAGVTQTPRYLIKTRGQQVTLSCSPISGHRSVSWYQQTPGQGLQFLFEYFSETQRNKGNFPGRFSGRQFSNSRSEMNVSTLELGDSALYLCASSLPGSSYNEQFFGPGTRLTVL.

This clone has a handful of counts. The V and J genes are TRBV5-6 and TRBJ1-5, with TRBD1 identical over 7 bases. V lost 4 bases to trimming and J lost 4 bases; unmatched junction nucleotides: 5. Germline V gene data show CDR1 as SGHDT and CDR2 as YYEEEE. The CDR3 runs 14 residues. CDR3 nucleotides: TGTGCCAGCAGCGAGGGACAGACTAATCAGCCCCAGCATTTT. Its translation is CASSEGQTNQPQHF.

The chain carries TRBV15 and TRBJ2-1; a weak D match, TRBD2 (5 bases). The CDR3 totals 15 residues. Germline V CDR1 and CDR2: LNHNV, YYDKDF (reference sequence). V lost 6 bases to trimming and J lost 0 bases, with 12 bases between them. The CDR3 DNA reads as TGTGCCACCAGAGAGGGTCCCCTCTCCTACAATGAGCAGTTCTTC. Its translation is CATREGPLSYNEQFF.

The rearrangement uses TRBV19 and TRBJ1-1; possible D gene TRBD1, 5 bases. Germline values: CDR1 LNHDA, CDR2 SQIVND (reference sequence). This CDR3 is 13 amino acids long. Between the trimmed V and J ends, which lost 8 bases and 3 bases, there was a span of 13 bases. The CDR3 reads CASSPRADTEAFF. The CDR3 region has the DNA TGTGCCAGTTCCCCCAGGGCGGACACTGAAGCTTTCTTT.

J is TRBJ1-5 and V is TRBV19; no definite D call. CDR1 and CDR2 (germline): LNHDA, SQIVND (reference sequence). This CDR3 contains 12 residues. The CDR3, as DNA: TGTGCTGCGGCCCATAGCAATCAGCCCCAGCATTTT. Protein sequence: CAAAHSNQPQHF.

Only a few counts were recorded for this clone. The V gene is TRBV5-4, the J gene TRBJ2-3; TRBD2 agrees at 9 bases. After removal of 6 bases from V and 3 bases from J, the junction contained 11 bases not matched to a gene. This CDR3 has 16 residues. Germline V CDR1 and CDR2: SGHNT, YYREEE (reference sequence). The CDR3 loop reads CASNLGGGGVTDTQYF. The CDR3, as DNA: TGTGCCAGCAACCTAGGCGGCGGGGGGGTAACAGATACGCAGTATTTT.

The chain links TRBV28 to TRBJ2-5, with 8 nucleotides matching TRBD1. The length of the CDR3 is 16 residues. With 6 bases clipped from V and 1 base from J, the junction kept 10 bases outside the gene matches. The germline V gene encodes CDR1 MDHEN and CDR2 SYDVKM. The DNA of the CDR3 is TGTGCCAGCAGCCCCCGGACAGGGACCCCCCAAGAGACCCAGTACTTC. Translated: CASSPRTGTPQETQYF.

The chain links TRBV29-1 to TRBJ2-2; a weak D match, TRBD2 (6 bases). The germline V gene has CDR1 SQVTM and CDR2 ANQGSEA. The CDR3 spans 13 residues. Trimming pared 6 bases from V and 8 bases from J, leaving 16 bases between. CDR3 region: CSVHSSAGGELFF. For the CDR3, the DNA is TGCAGCGTCCATTCTAGCGCGGGAGGGGAGCTGTTTTTT.

The rearrangement links TRBV7-2 to TRBJ2-3; 7 nucleotides match TRBD1. Germline-derived CDR1 and CDR2 are SGHTA and FQGNSA. V shed 3 bases and J 6 bases; nucleotides not matched to a gene: 3. This CDR3 is 13 amino acids long. The CDR3 region is CASSFRGRDTQYF. CDR3 sequence (DNA): TGTGCCAGCAGCTTTAGGGGGCGTGATACGCAGTATTTT.

This chain uses TRBV5-4 with TRBJ2-5, with 7 bases lining up with TRBD2. CDR1 SGHNT and CDR2 YYREEE come from the germline V gene (reference sequence). V shed 4 bases and J 3 bases; nucleotides not matched to a gene: 12. The CDR3 covers 16 residues. This CDR3 reads CASSEVGGGRKETQYF. The CDR3 DNA follows: TGTGCCAGCAGCGAGGTGGGCGGGGGTAGGAAAGAGACCCAGTACTTC.

The chain carries TRBV14 and TRBJ1-4, with a weak D call TRBD1 (5 bases). The germline V and J ends were trimmed by 1 base and 4 bases, with 13 bases remaining between them. Germline loops: CDR1 SGHDN, CDR2 FVKESK. The CDR3 runs to 16 residues. CDR3 in amino acids: CASSQGLKGINEKLFF. The CDR3 DNA is TGTGCCAGCAGCCAAGGACTCAAGGGGATTAATGAAAAACTGTTTTTT.

The chain links TRBV6-1 to TRBJ2-5; TRBD2 might be the D (6 bases). The CDR3 runs to 14 residues. Trimming took off 8 bases at V and 4 bases at J, with 17 bases between the two ends. Germline lookup yields CDR1 MNHNS and CDR2 SASEGT. CDR3 in amino acids: CASSYLRGGETQYF. Here the CDR3 DNA reads TGTGCCAGCTCATACTTGAGGGGAGGAGAGACCCAGTACTTC.

The rearrangement joins TRBV4-2 to TRBJ2-7; 8 bases line up with TRBD2. Germline V gives CDR1 LGHNA, CDR2 YNFKEQ. There are 14 residues in the CDR3. V dropped 5 bases and J dropped 4; count of bases not matched to a gene: 7. CDR3 sequence reads: CASSLLGGGYEQYF. The CDR3 coding sequence is TGTGCCAGCAGCTTGCTCGGGGGGGGATACGAGCAGTACTTC.

The chain employs TRBV5-8 and TRBJ1-1; D gene ambiguous. The CDR3 has 15 residues. The V gene's germline CDR1 is SGHTS and CDR2 YDEGEE. V lost 4 bases to trimming and J lost 1 base, with 14 bases between them. CDR3 loop: CASSPFTHSNTEAFF. Here the CDR3 DNA reads TGTGCCAGCAGCCCCTTCACTCACTCGAACACTGAAGCTTTCTTT.

The chain is built from TRBV13 and TRBJ2-1; 13 bases are shared with TRBD2. The CDR3 extends over 21 amino acids. Unmatched junction bases numbered 15, after V lost 2 bases and J lost 2 bases. Per germline, CDR1 PRHDT and CDR2 FYEKMQ (reference sequence). CDR3: CASSLRRWKTSGGGPYNEQFF. The DNA of the CDR3 is TGTGCCAGCAGCTTACGGCGGTGGAAAACTAGCGGGGGGGGGCCCTACAATGAGCAGTTCTTC.

The V call is TRBV9, the J call TRBJ2-5; 11 bases agree with TRBD1. In germline, CDR1 is SGDLS, CDR2 YYNGEE. The CDR3 loop spans 15 amino acids. J lost 5 bases, V lost 4 bases, and 7 bases had no gene match. CDR3 loop: CASSLTGTGGETQYF. In DNA, the CDR3 is TGTGCCAGCAGCCTCACCGGGACAGGGGGTGAGACCCAGTACTTC.

This rearrangement joins TRBV11-3 to TRBJ2-3; D ambiguous. The ends were cut back, 0 bases at V and 0 bases at J, with 7 bases in the middle. This CDR3 is 15 amino acids long. Germline V gene lookup returns CDR1 SGHNT and CDR2 YENEEA. CDR3 DNA sequence: TGTGCCAGCAGCTTAGACGCGACTAGCACAGATACGCAGTATTTT. It specifies CASSLDATSTDTQYF.

This chain connects TRBV28 to TRBJ2-5; a weak D match, TRBD1 (6 bases). V gave up 6 bases and J gave up 2 bases, with 13 bases separating them. CDR3 length: 14 amino acids. Germline V gene data show CDR1 as MDHEN and CDR2 as SYDVKM. In DNA form, the CDR3 reads TGTGCCAGCAGCCTACTCGACAGGCAAGAGACCCAGTACTTC. Its protein product is CASSLLDRQETQYF.